The rows below give T cell receptor beta chains drawn from one sample of a study of T cells expressing NK-cell markers. TCRdb reprocessed the 5' RACE reads, with one entry per CDR3 protein and no DNA. The listing records over 250,000 distinct CDR3 sequences. Sequencing used blood T cells: a sorted CD56 or NKG2C T cell subset, CD4+ or CD8+ T cells, or bulk PBMC T cells (not recorded which). These receptors all stem from a woman aged 18-70 years in good health. CDR3s include the opening cysteine and the closing phenylalanine or tryptophan.

v_call,j_call,cdr3_aa
TRBV7-8,TRBJ2-7,CASSLVLGTGVEQYF
TRBV20-1,TRBJ2-2,CSARDPSTGAVNTGELFF
TRBV20-1,TRBJ2-7,CSAPNSGNPEEQYF
TRBV7-2,TRBJ1-1,CASMVKGDTEAFF
TRBV20-1,TRBJ2-7,CSAPNTLRPYEQYF
TRBV7-3,TRBJ2-1,CASSYPTGAHNEQFF
TRBV7-2,TRBJ2-1,CASSFGTAIREQFF
TRBV7-8,TRBJ1-4,CASSLEGTHEKLFF
TRBV11-2,TRBJ1-1,CASSAGLSNTEAFF
TRBV5-1,TRBJ2-5,CASQGQAEETQYF
TRBV5-1,TRBJ2-3,CASSLGTGRSDTQYF
TRBV20-1,TRBJ2-2,CSARAPRGLAGAHTGELFF
TRBV11-2,TRBJ2-3,CASSAQRGDTQYF
TRBV20-1,TRBJ2-3,CSARRPPYDNTDTQYF
TRBV20-1,TRBJ2-3,CSAPVRGPSTDTQYF
TRBV5-1,TRBJ2-5,CASSFQSEETQYF
TRBV14,TRBJ1-3,CASSQAGTGAGGNTIYF
TRBV19,TRBJ1-1,CASSPTGVDTEAFF
TRBV12-3/TRBV12-4,TRBJ2-7,CASSQSLTSGAGEQYF
TRBV11-3,TRBJ1-3,CASSLGDRSNTIYF
TRBV2,TRBJ1-5,CASRAQGFQPQHF
TRBV12-3/TRBV12-4,TRBJ1-3,CASSLGRGNTIYF
TRBV28,TRBJ1-4,CASSSIQGTNEKLFF
TRBV5-1,TRBJ2-3,CASNIQGVLGDTQYF
TRBV20-1,TRBJ2-3,CSPHHKTSDTQYF
TRBV7-7,TRBJ2-2,CASSGQLNTGELFF
TRBV5-6,TRBJ1-2,CASSRRDRGRGGYTF
TRBV7-2,TRBJ2-1,CASSLGPTRDEQFF
TRBV29-1,TRBJ2-5,CSGLAGEETQYF
TRBV24-1,TRBJ2-3,CATRQSAGGDTQYF
TRBV12-3/TRBV12-4,TRBJ2-5,CASSLAGGAQETQYF
TRBV20-1,TRBJ1-6,CSARETLGAPLHF
TRBV19,TRBJ2-3,CASSTSTSGGRKDTQYF
TRBV30,TRBJ1-3,CAWSRNSGNTIYF
TRBV12-3/TRBV12-4,TRBJ2-3,CASSSSGSYIDTQYF
TRBV9,TRBJ2-3,CASSPRVGTDTQYF